This TCR beta chain emerged from a study of T-cell reconstitution after alpha-beta-depleted transplantation in children. The CDR3 has 14 residues. The germline CDR1 and CDR2 sequences are MDHEN and SYDVKM. V lost 5 bases and J 7 bases, leaving 17 bases between the germline ends. Unique molecular identifiers were built into the TCRbeta library. TCRdb re-derived calls from the PCR reads in MiXCR, one entry per CDR3 protein. The profile shows over 200,000 distinct CDR3 sequences, 11% of them singletons. The receptor was isolated from a child under two years old with acute myeloid leukemia, due to receive a stem cell transplant. The V call is TRBV28, the J call TRBJ1-2; no clear D gene. This specimen was PBMCs, taken before TCRalphabeta/CD19-depleted stem cell transplant. In DNA, the CDR3 is TGTGCCAGCAGTATACATACGGGCCCTACTGGCTACACCTTC. Encoded protein: CASSIHTGPTGYTF.